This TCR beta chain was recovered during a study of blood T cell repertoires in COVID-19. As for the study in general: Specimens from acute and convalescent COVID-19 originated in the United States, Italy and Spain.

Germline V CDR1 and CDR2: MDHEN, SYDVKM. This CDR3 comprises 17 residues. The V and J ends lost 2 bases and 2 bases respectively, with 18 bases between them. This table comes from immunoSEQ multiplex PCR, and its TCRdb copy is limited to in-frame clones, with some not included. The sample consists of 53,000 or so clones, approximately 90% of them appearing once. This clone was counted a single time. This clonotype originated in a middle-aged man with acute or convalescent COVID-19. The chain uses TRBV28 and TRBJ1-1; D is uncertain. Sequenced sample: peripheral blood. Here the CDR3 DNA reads TGTGCCAGCAGTTTACAGCGGGCCAGACCCCTTAACACTGAAGCTTTCTTT. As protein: CASSLQRARPLNTEAFF.